This T cell receptor beta chain is from a study of radiotherapy plus CTLA-4 blockade in lung cancer. Assay used: immunoSEQ multiplex PCR; TCRdb lists only in-frame clones, some missing. Of roughly 59,000 clones in the sample, under 75% were seen once. The CDR3 consists of 16 residues. Germline V gene lookup returns CDR1 SGHDT and CDR2 YYEEEE. The trim removed 3 bases at V and 3 bases at J, leaving 6 bases unmatched. CTLA-4 blockade with ipilimumab, together with focal radiation, was given to patients with chemo-refractory metastatic non-small-cell lung cancer. The receptor comes from a human donor with non-small cell lung cancer whose response to radiotherapy plus ipilimumab could not be evaluated. V is TRBV5-6 and J is TRBJ2-7, with TRBD2 matching 13 bases. This specimen was peripheral blood, taken from a patient treated with radiotherapy plus ipilimumab. The CDR3 bases are TGTGCCAGCAGCTCCACTAGCGGGGGGGCCCACTACGAGCAGTACTTC. It codes for CASSSTSGGAHYEQYF.